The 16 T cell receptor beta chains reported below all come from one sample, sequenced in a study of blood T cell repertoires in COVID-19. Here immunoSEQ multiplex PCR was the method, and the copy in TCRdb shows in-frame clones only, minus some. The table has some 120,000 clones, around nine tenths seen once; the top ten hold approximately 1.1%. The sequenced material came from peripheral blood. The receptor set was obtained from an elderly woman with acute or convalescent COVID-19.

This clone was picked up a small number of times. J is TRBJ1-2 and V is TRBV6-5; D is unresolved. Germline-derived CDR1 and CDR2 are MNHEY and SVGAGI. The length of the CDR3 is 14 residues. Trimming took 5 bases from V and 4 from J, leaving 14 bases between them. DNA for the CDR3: TGTGCCAGCAGTCCGGGGTTGGGGAGCTATGGCTACACCTTC. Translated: CASSPGLGSYGYTF.

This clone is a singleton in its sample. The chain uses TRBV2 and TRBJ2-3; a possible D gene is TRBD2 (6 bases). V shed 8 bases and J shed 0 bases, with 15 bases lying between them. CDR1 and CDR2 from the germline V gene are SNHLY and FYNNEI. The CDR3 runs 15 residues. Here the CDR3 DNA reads TGTGCCAGCGAGACGGGAGTTACGAGCACAGATACGCAGTATTTT. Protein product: CASETGVTSTDTQYF.

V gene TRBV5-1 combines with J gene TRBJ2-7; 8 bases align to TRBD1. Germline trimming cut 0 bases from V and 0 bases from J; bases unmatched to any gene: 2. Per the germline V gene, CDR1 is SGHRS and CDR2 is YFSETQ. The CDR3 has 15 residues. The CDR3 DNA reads TGCGCCAGCAGCTTGGGAGGGACAGGCTCCTACGAGCAGTACTTC. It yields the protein CASSLGGTGSYEQYF.

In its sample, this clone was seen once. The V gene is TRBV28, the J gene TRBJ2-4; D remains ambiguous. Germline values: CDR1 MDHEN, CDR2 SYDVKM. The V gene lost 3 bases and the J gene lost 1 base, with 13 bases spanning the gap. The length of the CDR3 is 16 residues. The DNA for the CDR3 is TGTGCCAGCAGTTTCGACTCCCCTGGGGCCAAAAACATTCAGTACTTC. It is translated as CASSFDSPGAKNIQYF.

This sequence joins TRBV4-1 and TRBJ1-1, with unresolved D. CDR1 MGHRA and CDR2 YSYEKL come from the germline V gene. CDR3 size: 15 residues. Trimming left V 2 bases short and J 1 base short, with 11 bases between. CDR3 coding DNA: TGCGCCAGCAGCCAAATTAGCGCCCCGAACACTGAAGCTTTCTTT. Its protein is CASSQISAPNTEAFF.

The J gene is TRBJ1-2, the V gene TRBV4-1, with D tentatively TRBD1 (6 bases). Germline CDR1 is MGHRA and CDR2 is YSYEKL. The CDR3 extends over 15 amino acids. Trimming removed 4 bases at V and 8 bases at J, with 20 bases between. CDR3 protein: CASSRGVQGTLGYTF. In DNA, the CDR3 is TGCGCCAGCAGCCGAGGAGTTCAGGGGACCCTGGGCTACACCTTC.

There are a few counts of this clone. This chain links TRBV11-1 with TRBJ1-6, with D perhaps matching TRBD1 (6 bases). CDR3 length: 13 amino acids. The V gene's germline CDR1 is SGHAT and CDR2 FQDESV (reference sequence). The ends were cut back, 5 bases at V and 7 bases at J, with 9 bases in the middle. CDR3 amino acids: CASSTDRNSPLHF. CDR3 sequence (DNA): TGTGCCAGCAGCACGGACAGAAATTCACCCCTCCACTTT.

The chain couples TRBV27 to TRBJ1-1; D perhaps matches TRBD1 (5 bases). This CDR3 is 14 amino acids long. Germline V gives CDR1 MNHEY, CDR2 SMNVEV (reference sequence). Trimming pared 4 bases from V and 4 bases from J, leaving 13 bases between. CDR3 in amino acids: CASSSAGFITEAFF. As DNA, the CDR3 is TGTGCCAGCAGTTCAGCAGGGTTCATCACTGAAGCTTTCTTT.

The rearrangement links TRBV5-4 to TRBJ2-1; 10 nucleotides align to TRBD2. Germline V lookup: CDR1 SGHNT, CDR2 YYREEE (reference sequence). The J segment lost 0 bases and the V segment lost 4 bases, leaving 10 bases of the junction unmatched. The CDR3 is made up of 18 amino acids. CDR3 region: CASSPQTSGPDSYNEQFF. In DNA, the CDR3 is TGTGCCAGCAGCCCACAGACTAGCGGGCCAGACTCCTACAATGAGCAGTTCTTC.

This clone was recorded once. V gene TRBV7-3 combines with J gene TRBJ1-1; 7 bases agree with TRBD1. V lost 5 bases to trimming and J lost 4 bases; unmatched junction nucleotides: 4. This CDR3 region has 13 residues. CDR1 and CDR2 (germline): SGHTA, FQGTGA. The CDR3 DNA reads TGTGCCAGCAGCAAAACAGGGGCCACTGAAGCTTTCTTT. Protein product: CASSKTGATEAFF.

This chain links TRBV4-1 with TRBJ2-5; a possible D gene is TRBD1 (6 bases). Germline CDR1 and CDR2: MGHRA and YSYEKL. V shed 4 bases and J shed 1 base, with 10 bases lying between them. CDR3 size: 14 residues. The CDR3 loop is CASSLRTVQETQYF. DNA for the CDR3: TGCGCCAGCAGCCTACGGACAGTCCAAGAGACCCAGTACTTC.

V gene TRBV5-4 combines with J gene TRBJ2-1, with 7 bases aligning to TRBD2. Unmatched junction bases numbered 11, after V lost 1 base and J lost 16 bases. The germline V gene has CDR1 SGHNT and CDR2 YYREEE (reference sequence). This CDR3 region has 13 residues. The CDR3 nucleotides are TGTGCCAGCAGCTTGTCGGGGGGAGGGCCCCAATTCTTC. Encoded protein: CASSLSGGGPQFF.

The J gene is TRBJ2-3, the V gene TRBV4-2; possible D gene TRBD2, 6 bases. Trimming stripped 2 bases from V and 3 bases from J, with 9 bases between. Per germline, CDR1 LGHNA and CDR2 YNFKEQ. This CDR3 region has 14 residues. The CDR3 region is CASSQQEGTDTQYF. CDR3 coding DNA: TGTGCCAGCAGCCAACAGGAGGGAACAGATACGCAGTATTTT.

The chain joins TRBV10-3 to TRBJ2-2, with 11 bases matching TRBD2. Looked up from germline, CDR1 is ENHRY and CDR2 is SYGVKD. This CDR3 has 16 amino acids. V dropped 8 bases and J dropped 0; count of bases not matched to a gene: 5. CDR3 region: CAIAGTSGANTGELFF. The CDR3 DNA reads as TGTGCCATCGCCGGGACTAGCGGCGCGAACACCGGGGAGCTGTTTTTT.

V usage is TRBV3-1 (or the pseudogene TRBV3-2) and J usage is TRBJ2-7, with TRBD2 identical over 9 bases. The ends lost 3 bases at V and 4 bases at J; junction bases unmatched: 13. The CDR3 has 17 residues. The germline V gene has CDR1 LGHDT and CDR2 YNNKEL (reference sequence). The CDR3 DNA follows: TGTGCCAGCAGCCACCCTGCGGGCGGGGGGGCGAGGTACGAGCAGTACTTC. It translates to CASSHPAGGGARYEQYF.

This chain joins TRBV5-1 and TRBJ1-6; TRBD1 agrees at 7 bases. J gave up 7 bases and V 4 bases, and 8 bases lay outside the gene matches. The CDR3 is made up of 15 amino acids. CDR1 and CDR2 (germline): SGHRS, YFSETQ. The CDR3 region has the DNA TGCGCCAGCAGCCCCCGGGGACAGCAAAATTCACCCCTCCACTTT. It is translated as CASSPRGQQNSPLHF. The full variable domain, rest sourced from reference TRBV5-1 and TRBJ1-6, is KAGVTQTPRYLIKTRGQQVTLSCSPISGHRSVSWYQQTPGQGLQFLFEYFSETQRNKGNFPGRFSGRQFSNSRSEMNVSTLELGDSALYLCASSPRGQQNSPLHFGNGTRLTVT.